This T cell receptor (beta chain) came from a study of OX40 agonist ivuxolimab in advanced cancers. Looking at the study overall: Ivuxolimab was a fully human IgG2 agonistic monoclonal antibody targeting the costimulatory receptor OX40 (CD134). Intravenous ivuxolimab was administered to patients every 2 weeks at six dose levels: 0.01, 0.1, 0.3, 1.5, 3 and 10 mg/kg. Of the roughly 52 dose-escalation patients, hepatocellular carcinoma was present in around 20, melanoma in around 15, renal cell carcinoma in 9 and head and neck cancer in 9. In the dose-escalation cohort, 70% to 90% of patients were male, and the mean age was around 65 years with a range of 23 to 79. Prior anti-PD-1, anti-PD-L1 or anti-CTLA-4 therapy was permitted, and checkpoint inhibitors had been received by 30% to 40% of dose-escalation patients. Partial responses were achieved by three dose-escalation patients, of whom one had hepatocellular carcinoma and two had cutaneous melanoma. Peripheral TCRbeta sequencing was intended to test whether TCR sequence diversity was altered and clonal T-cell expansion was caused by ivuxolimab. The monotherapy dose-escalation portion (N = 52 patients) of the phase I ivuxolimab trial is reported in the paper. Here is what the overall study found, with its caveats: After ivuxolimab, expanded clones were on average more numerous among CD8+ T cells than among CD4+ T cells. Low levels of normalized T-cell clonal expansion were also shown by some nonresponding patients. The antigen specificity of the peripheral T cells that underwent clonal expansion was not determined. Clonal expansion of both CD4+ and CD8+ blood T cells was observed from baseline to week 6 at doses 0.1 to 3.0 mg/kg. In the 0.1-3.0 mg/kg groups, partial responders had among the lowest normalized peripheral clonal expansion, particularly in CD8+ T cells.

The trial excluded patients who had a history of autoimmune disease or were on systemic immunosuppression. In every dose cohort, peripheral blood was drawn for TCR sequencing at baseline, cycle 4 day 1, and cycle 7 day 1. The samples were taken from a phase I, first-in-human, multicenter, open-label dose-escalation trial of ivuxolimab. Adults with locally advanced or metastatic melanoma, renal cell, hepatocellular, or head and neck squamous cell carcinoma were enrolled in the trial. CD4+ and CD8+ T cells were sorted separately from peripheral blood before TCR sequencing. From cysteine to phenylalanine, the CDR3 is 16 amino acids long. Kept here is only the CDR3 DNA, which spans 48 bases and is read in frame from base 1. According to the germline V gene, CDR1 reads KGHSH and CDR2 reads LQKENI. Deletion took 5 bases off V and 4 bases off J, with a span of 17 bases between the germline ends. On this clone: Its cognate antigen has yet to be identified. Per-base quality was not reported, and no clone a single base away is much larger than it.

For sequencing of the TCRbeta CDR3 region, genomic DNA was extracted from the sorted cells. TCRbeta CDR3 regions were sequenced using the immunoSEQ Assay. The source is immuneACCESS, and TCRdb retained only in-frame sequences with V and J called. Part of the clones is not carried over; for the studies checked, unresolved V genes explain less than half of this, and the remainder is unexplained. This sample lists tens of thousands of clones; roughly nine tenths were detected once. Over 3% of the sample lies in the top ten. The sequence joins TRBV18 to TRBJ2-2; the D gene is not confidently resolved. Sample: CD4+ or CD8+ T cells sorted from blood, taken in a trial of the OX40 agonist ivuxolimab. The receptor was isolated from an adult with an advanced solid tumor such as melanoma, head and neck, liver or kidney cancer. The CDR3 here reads CASSSTSYPGTGELFF. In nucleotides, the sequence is TGTGCCAGCTCATCCACTTCCTACCCCGGCACCGGGGAGCTGTTTTTT.